These 7 T cell receptor beta chains originate from one sample sequenced in a study of blood T cell repertoires in COVID-19 (dated by TCRdb to about 2020). Library generation was performed with the immunoSEQ multiplex PCR assay. TCRdb's version of the immuneACCESS table is confined to in-frame rearrangements and falls short of the full clone set. An unresolved V gene accounts for under half of the shortfall where checked; the remainder is of unknown origin. This sample comprises fewer than 350,000 clones, roughly 86% of them detected only once. Jointly, the top ten make up more than 7.5% of the sample. The sequenced material came from peripheral blood. The receptors originated from a man between 18 and 35 years old with active or convalescent COVID-19.

This chain uses TRBV6-2 or TRBV6-3 with TRBJ1-5; TRBD1 agrees at 8 bases. The germline V gene encodes CDR1 MNHEY and CDR2 SVGEGT. The CDR3 is made up of 16 amino acids. Trimming cost V 2 bases and J 6 bases; bases outside gene matches: 9. CDR3 DNA: TGTGCCAGCAGTTACCCGACGGGACAGGTCCTTCAGCCCCAGCATTTT. Translating it yields CASSYPTGQVLQPQHF.

In this sample, this clone turned up many times. The rearrangement uses TRBV9 and TRBJ1-2, with D possibly being TRBD1 (6 bases). The V and J ends lost 0 bases and 2 bases respectively, with 29 bases between them. Germline V CDR1 and CDR2: SGDLS, YYNGEE. This CDR3 has 21 residues. CDR3 coding DNA: TGTGCCAGCAGCGTAGATGACAGACAGACACAGGGTTCACCGCTAAACTATGGCTACACCTTC. As protein: CASSVDDRQTQGSPLNYGYTF.

This clone was seen a handful of times. The rearrangement uses TRBV3-1 (or the pseudogene TRBV3-2) and TRBJ2-2; 8 bases match TRBD2. Looked up from germline, CDR1 is LGHDT and CDR2 is YNNKEL (reference sequence). This CDR3 spans 15 amino acids. The junction had 8 bases not matched to a gene; V was cut back by 4 bases and J by 7 bases. The CDR3 coding sequence is TGTGCCAGCAGCCCATCGGGGGGGCCGAGCGGGGAGCTGTTTTTT. Its translation: CASSPSGGPSGELFF.

The V call is TRBV12-3 or TRBV12-4, the J call TRBJ1-1, with 8 bases fitting TRBD1. The V and J ends lost 7 bases and 5 bases, in that order; junction bases with no gene match: 3. The CDR3 totals 12 residues. CDR3 coding DNA: TGTGCCAGCAAGAACAGGGGGACTGAAGCTTTCTTT. Translating gives CASKNRGTEAFF.

In this sample, this clone turned up once. The genes are TRBV7-2 and TRBJ2-5; 11 bases fit TRBD1. V dropped 4 bases and J dropped 5; count of bases not matched to a gene: 3. CDR3 length: 14 residues. Germline assignment: CDR1 SGHTA and CDR2 FQGNSA. CDR3: CASSSDRGHETQYF. In nucleotides, the CDR3 is TGTGCCAGCAGCTCGGACAGGGGGCACGAGACCCAGTACTTC.

This clone was recorded only once. V usage is TRBV6-5 and J usage is TRBJ1-5; TRBD1 matches 8 bases. The CDR3 is 14 residues long. The V gene's germline CDR1 is MNHEY and CDR2 SVGAGI. Trimming cost V 5 bases and J 6 bases; bases outside gene matches: 6. The CDR3 is CASSPGQGGQPQHF. Written as DNA, the CDR3 is TGTGCCAGCAGTCCCGGACAGGGTGGTCAGCCCCAGCATTTT.

This chain links TRBV4-1 with TRBJ2-3; D remains ambiguous. This CDR3 contains 12 residues. Between the trimmed V and J ends, which lost 4 bases and 5 bases, there was a span of 7 bases. Germline assignment: CDR1 MGHRA and CDR2 YSYEKL. The CDR3 protein is CASSPHGDTQYF. In DNA, the CDR3 is TGCGCCAGCAGCCCTCACGGAGATACGCAGTATTTT.